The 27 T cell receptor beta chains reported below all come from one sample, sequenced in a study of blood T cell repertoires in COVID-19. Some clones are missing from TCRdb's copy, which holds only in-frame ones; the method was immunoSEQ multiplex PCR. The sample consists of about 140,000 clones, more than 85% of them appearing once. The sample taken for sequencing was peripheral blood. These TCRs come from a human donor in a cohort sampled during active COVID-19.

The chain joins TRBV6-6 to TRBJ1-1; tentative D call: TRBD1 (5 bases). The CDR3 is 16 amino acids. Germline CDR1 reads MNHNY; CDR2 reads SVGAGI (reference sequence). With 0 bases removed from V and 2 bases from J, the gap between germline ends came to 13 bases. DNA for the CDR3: TGTGCCAGCAGTTACTCGATTGGTCAGGGAAACACTGAAGCTTTCTTT. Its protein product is CASSYSIGQGNTEAFF.

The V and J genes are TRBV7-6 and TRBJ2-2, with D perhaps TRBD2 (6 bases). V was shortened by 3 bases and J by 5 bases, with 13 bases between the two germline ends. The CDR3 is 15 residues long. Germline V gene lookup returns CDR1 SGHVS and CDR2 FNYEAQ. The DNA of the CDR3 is TGTGCCAGCAGCTTTGGAGGGGCACGGACCGGGGAGCTGTTTTTT. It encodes CASSFGGARTGELFF.

CDR3 in amino acids: CASSLRGPPYNEQFF. The CDR3 DNA reads as TGTGCCAGCAGCTTAAGGGGGCCACCGTACAATGAGCAGTTCTTC. The V and J genes are TRBV7-9 and TRBJ2-1, with TRBD1 matching over 7 bases. The CDR3 covers 15 residues. Looked up from germline, CDR1 is SEHNR and CDR2 is FQNEAQ (reference sequence). Trimming cost V 2 bases and J 4 bases; bases outside gene matches: 5.

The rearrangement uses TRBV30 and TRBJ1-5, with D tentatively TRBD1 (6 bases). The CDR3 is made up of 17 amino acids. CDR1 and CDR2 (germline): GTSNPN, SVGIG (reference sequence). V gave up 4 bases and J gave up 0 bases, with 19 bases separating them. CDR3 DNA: TGTGCCTGGATCACCGTGGGGGGGCCGTATAGCAATCAGCCCCAGCATTTT. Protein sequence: CAWITVGGPYSNQPQHF.

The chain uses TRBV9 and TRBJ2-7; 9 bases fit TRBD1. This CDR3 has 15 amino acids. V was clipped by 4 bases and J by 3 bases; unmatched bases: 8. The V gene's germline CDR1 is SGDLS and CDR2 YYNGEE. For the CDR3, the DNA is TGTGCCAGCAGCTTACAACCGGGACAGGGCTACGAGCAGTACTTC. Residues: CASSLQPGQGYEQYF. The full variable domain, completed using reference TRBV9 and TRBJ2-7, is DSGVTQTPKHLITATGQRVTLRCSPRSGDLSVYWYQQSLDQGLQFLIQYYNGEERAKGNILERFSAQQFPDLHSELNLSSLELGDSALYFCASSLQPGQGYEQYFGPGTRLTVT.

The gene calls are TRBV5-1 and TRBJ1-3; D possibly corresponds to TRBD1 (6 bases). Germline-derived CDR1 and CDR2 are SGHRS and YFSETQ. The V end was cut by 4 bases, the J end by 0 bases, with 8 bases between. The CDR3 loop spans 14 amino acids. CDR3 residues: CASSRTASGNTIYF. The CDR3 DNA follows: TGCGCCAGCAGCCGGACAGCCTCTGGAAACACCATATATTTT.

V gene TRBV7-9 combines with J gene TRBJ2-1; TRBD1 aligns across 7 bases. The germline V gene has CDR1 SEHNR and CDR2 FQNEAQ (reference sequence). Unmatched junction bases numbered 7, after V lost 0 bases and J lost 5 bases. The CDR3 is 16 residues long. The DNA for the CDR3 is TGTGCCAGCAGCTTAGCCGACAGGGAAATTAACAATGAGCAGTTCTTC. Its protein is CASSLADREINNEQFF.

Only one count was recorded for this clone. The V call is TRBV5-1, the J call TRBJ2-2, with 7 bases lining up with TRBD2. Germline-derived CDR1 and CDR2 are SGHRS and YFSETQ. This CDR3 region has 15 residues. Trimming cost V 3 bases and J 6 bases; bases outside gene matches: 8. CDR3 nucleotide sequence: TGCGCCAGCAGCTACCTAGCGGAGAAGGCCGGGGAGCTGTTTTTT. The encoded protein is CASSYLAEKAGELFF.

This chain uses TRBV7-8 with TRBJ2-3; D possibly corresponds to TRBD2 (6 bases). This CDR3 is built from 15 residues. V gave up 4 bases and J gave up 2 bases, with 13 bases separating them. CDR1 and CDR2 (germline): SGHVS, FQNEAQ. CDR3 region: CASSSDSGLTDTQYF. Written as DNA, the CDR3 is TGTGCCAGCAGCTCCGACAGCGGGCTCACAGATACGCAGTATTTT.

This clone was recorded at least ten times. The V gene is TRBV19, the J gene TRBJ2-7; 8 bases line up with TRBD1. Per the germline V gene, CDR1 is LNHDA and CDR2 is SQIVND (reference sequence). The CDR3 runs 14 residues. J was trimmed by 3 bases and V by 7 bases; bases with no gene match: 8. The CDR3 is CASTPGQGNYEQYF. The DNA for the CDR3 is TGTGCCAGTACCCCTGGACAGGGAAACTACGAGCAGTACTTC.

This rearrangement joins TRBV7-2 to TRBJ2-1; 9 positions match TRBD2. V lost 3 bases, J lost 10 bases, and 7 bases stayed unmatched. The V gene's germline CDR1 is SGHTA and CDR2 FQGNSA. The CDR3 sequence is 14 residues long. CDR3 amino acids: CASSFLAGNEEQFF. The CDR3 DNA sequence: TGTGCCAGCAGCTTTCTAGCGGGAAATGAGGAGCAGTTCTTC.

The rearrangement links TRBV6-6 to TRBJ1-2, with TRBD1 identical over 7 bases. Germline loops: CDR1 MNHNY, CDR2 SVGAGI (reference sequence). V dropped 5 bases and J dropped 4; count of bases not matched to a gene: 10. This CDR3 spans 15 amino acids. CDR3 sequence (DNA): TGTGCCAGCAGTCACAGGGGCCTCACATTCTATGGCTACACCTTC. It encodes CASSHRGLTFYGYTF.

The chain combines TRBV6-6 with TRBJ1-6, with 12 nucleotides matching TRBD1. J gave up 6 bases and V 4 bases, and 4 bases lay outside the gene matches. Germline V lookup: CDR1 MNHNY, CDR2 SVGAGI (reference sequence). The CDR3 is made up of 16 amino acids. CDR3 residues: CASSLGQGALNSPLHF. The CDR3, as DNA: TGTGCCAGCAGTTTGGGACAGGGGGCCCTTAATTCACCCCTCCACTTT.

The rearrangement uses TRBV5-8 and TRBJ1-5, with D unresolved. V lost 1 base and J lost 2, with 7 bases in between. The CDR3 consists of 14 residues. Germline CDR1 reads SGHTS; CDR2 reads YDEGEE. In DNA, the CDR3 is TGTGCCAGCAGCTTGTGGCAGGGCAATCAGCCCCAGCATTTT. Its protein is CASSLWQGNQPQHF.

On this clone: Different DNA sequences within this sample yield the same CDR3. The DNA for the CDR3 is TGCGCCAGCAGCTTGGGACAGGGGGGTCAGCCCCAGCATTTT. Amino acid sequence: CASSLGQGGQPQHF. The chain uses TRBV5-1 and TRBJ1-5; TRBD1 matches at 9 bases. Germline loops: CDR1 SGHRS, CDR2 YFSETQ. V lost 0 bases, J lost 6 bases, and 1 base stayed unmatched. This CDR3 spans 14 amino acids.

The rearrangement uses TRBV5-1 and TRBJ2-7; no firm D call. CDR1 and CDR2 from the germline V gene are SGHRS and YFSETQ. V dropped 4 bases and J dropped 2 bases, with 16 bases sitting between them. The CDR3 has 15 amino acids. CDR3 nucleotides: TGCGCCAGCAGCCCTGAGGTCTCCGGCCCCTACGAGCAGTACTTC. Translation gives CASSPEVSGPYEQYF.

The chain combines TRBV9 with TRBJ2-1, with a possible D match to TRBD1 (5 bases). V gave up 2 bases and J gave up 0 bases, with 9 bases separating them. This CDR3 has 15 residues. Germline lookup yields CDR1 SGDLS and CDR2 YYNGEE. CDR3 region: CASSVDISSYNEQFF. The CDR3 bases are TGTGCCAGCAGCGTGGACATTAGCTCCTACAATGAGCAGTTCTTC.

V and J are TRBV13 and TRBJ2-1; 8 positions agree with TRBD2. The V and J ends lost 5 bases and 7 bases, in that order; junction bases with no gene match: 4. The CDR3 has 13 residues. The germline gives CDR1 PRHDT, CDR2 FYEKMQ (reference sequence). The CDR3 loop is CASSPGGPNEQFF. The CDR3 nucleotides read TGTGCCAGCAGCCCGGGGGGGCCTAATGAGCAGTTCTTC.

CDR3 sequence: CASNRDPGQSFYGYTF. CDR3 DNA sequence: TGTGCCAGCAACCGTGACCCGGGACAGAGTTTCTATGGCTACACCTTC. This chain links TRBV9 with TRBJ1-2; 7 bases are shared with TRBD1. Looked up from germline, CDR1 is SGDLS and CDR2 is YYNGEE. The CDR3 has 16 residues. V dropped 6 bases and J dropped 4; count of bases not matched to a gene: 15.

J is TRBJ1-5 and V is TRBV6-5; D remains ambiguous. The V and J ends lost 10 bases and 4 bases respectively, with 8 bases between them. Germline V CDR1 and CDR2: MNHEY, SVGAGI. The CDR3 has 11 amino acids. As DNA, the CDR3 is TGTGCCAACGGGAGGAATCAGCCCCAGCATTTT. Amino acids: CANGRNQPQHF.

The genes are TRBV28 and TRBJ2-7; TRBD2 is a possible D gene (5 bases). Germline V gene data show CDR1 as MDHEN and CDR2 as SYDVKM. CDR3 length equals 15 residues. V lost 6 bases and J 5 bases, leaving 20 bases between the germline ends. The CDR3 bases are TGTGCCAGCAGCCCCCTCGGCAGAGGGCCCAACGAGCAGTACTTC. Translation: CASSPLGRGPNEQYF.

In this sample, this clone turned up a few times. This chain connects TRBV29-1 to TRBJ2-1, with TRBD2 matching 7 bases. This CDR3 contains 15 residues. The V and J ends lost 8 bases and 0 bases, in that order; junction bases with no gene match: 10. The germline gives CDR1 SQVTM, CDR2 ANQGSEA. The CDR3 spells CSIKRDLTSYNEQFF. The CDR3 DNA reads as TGCAGCATTAAGCGGGACTTAACCTCCTACAATGAGCAGTTCTTC.

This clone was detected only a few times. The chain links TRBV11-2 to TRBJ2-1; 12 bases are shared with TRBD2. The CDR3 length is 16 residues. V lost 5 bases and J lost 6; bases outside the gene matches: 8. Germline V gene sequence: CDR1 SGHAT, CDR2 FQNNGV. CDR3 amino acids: CASSPKTSGSFNEQFF. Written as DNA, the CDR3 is TGTGCCAGCAGCCCTAAGACTAGCGGGAGTTTCAATGAGCAGTTCTTC.

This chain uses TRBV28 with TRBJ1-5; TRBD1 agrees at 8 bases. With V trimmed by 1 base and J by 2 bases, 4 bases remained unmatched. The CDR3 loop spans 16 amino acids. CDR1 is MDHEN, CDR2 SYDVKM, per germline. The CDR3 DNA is TGTGCCAGCAGTTTATTGGCAGGGGGCCGCAATCAGCCCCAGCATTTT. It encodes CASSLLAGGRNQPQHF.

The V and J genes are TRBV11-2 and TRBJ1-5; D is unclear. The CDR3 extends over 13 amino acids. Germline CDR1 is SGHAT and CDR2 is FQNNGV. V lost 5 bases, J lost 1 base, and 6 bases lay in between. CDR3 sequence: CASSLASNQPQHF. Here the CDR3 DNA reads TGTGCCAGCAGCCTCGCGAGCAATCAGCCCCAGCATTTT. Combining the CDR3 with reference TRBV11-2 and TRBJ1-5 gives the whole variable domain EAGVAQSPRYKIIEKRQSVAFWCNPISGHATLYWYQQILGQGPKLLIQFQNNGVVDDSQLPKDRFSAERLKGVDSTLKIQPAKLEDSAVYLCASSLASNQPQHFGDGTRLSIL.

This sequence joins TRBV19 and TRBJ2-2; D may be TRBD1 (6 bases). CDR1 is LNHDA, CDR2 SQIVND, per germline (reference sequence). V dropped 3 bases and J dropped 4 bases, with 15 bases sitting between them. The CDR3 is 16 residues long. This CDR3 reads CASSISGARSTGELFF. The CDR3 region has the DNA TGTGCCAGTAGTATTTCAGGGGCGCGGAGCACCGGGGAGCTGTTTTTT.

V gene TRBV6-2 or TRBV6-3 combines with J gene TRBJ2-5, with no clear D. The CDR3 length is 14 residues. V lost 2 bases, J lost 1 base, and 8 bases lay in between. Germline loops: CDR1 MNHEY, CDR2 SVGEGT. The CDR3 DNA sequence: TGTGCCAGCAGTTACGGTGGCCTCCAAGAGACCCAGTACTTC. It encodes CASSYGGLQETQYF.